The next 4 T cell receptor beta chains were all read from a single sample in a study of blood T cell repertoires in COVID-19. Some clones are missing from TCRdb's copy, which holds only in-frame ones; the method was immunoSEQ multiplex PCR. The table lists around 300,000 clones, 85% to 90% of them singletons. The sample comprised PBMCs or T cells enriched from blood (not recorded which). Receptors originate from a woman between 25 and 40 years old who had recovered from COVID-19.

In this sample, this clone turned up once. J is TRBJ2-1 and V is TRBV18, with D maybe TRBD1 (5 bases). V lost 2 bases and J lost 7, with 18 bases in between. The CDR3 is 16 residues long. Per germline, CDR1 KGHSH and CDR2 LQKENI. Here the CDR3 reads CASSPLGRVQRNEQFF. The CDR3 DNA reads as TGTGCCAGCTCACCATTAGGCAGGGTCCAAAGGAATGAGCAGTTCTTC. The full variable domain, its missing parts supplied by reference TRBV18 and TRBJ2-1, is NAGVMQNPRHLVRRRGQEARLRCSPMKGHSHVYWYRQLPEEGLKFMVYLQKENIIDESGMPKERFSAEFPKEGPSILRIQQVVRGDSAAYFCASSPLGRVQRNEQFFGPGTRLTVL.

To note about this clone: Other DNA sequences in the sample encode the same CDR3. The CDR3: CASSYSSGPYEQYF. The CDR3 coding sequence is TGTGCCAGCAGTTACTCGAGCGGCCCCTACGAGCAGTACTTC. The chain is built from TRBV6-5 and TRBJ2-7; D perhaps matches TRBD2 (5 bases). Trimming cost V 0 bases and J 2 bases, with 8 bases left between them. Germline V gene sequence: CDR1 MNHEY, CDR2 SVGAGI. The CDR3 length is 14 residues.

This chain links TRBV28 with TRBJ1-2, with a weak D call TRBD1 (6 bases). This CDR3 spans 13 amino acids. Trimming left V 1 base short and J 8 bases short, with 11 bases between. CDR1 and CDR2 (germline): MDHEN, SYDVKM. CDR3 region: CASSLSGGGGYTF. The CDR3, as DNA: TGTGCCAGCAGTTTATCGGGAGGGGGAGGCTACACCTTC.

This clone was seen only a few times. This chain uses TRBV6-5 with TRBJ1-1, with D unclear. V shed 0 bases and J shed 5 bases, with 7 bases lying between them. CDR1 MNHEY and CDR2 SVGAGI come from the germline V gene. The CDR3 has 13 residues. CDR3 sequence reads: CASSYSPGTEAFF. The CDR3 DNA follows: TGTGCCAGCAGTTACTCGCCGGGTACTGAAGCTTTCTTT.